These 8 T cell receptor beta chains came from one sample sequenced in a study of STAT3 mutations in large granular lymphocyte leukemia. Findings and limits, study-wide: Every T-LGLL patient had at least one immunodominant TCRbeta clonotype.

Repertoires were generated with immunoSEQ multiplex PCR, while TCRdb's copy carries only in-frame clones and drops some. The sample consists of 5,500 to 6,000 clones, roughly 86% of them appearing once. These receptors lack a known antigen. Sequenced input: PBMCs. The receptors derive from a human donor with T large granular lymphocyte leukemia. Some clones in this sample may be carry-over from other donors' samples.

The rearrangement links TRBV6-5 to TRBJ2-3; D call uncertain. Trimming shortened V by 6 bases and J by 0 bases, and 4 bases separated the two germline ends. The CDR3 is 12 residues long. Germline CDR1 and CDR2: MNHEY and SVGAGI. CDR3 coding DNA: TGTGCCAGCAGAGGTAGCACAGATACGCAGTATTTT. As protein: CASRGSTDTQYF.

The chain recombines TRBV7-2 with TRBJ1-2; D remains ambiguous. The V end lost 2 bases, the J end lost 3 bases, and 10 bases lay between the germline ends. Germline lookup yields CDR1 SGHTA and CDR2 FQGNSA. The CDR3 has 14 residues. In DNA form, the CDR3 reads TGTGCCAGCAGCTTAAGGTTGAGGGACTATGGCTACACCTTC. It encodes CASSLRLRDYGYTF.

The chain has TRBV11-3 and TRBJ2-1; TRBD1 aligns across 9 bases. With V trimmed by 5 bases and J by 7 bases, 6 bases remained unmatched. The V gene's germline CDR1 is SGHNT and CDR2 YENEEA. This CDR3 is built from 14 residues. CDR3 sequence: CASSHRDRANEQFF. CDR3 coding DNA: TGTGCCAGCAGCCACCGGGACAGGGCGAATGAGCAGTTCTTC.

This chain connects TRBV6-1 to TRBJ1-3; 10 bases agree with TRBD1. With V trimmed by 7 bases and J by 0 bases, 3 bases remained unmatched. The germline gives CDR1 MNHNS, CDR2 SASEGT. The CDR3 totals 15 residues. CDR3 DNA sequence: TGTGCCAGCACCCGGACAGGGGGCTCTGGAAACACCATATATTTT. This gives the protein CASTRTGGSGNTIYF.

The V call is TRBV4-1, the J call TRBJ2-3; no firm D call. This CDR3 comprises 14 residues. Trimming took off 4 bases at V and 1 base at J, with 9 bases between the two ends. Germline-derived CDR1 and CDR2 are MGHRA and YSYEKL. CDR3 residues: CASSLPDGTDTQYF. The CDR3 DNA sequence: TGCGCCAGCAGCCTTCCCGACGGCACAGATACGCAGTATTTT.

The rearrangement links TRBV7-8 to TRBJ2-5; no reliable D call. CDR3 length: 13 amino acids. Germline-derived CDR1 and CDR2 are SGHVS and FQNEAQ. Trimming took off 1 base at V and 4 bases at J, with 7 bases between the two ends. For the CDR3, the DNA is TGTGCCAGCAGCTTAGTACCAACAGAGACCCAGTACTTC. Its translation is CASSLVPTETQYF.

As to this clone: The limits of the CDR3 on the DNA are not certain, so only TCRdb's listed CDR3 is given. CDR3 protein: CAWALGTGGLPFF. The V call is TRBV30, the J call TRBJ1-1; TRBD1, the D gene given by the table, was not confirmed from the DNA. Germline loops: CDR1 GTSNPN, CDR2 SVGIG (reference sequence). Both ends counted, the CDR3 spans 13 residues.

CDR3 DNA sequence: TGCGCCAGCAGCCCCTGGGGGGGGCGGGAAGAGACCCAGTACTTC. Its translation: CASSPWGGREETQYF. The chain recombines TRBV5-1 with TRBJ2-5; D might be TRBD2 (7 bases). CDR3 size: 15 residues. Trimming cost V 4 bases and J 3 bases, with 16 bases left between them. CDR1 SGHRS and CDR2 YFSETQ come from the germline V gene.